One and the same sample provided the 27 T cell receptor beta chains below, sequenced in a study of identical twins. TCRdb fed the 5' RACE reads into MiXCR, producing one record per CDR3 protein. The profile shows approximately 890,000 distinct CDR3 sequences, roughly 12% of them singletons. The same sample was also used in a study of yellow fever vaccine responses in identical twins.

Source material: PBMCs. These receptors came from a woman aged 18-29 years in good health.

The sample holds a few counts of this clonotype. The J gene is TRBJ1-1, the V gene TRBV20-1, with no clear D. V was clipped by 7 bases and J by 1 base, with 10 bases between them. This CDR3 comprises 12 residues. Germline CDR1 reads DFQATT; CDR2 reads SNEGSKA (reference sequence). CDR3 in amino acids: CSVPNRNTEAFF. The CDR3, as DNA: TGCAGTGTCCCTAACAGGAACACTGAAGCTTTCTTT.

The V gene is TRBV7-9, the J gene TRBJ2-3, with 7 bases matching TRBD2. The trim removed 5 bases at V and 0 bases at J, leaving 11 bases unmatched. The germline CDR1 and CDR2 sequences are SEHNR and FQNEAQ (reference sequence). The CDR3 sequence is 17 residues long. The CDR3 sequence is CASSRSGVALSTDTQYF. CDR3 coding DNA: TGTGCCAGCAGCCGGAGCGGGGTAGCGCTTAGCACAGATACGCAGTATTTT. Supplemented by reference TRBV7-9 and TRBJ2-3, the full variable domain reads DTGVSQNPRHKITKRGQNVTFRCDPISEHNRLYWYRQTLGQGPEFLTYFQNEAQLEKSRLLSDRFSAERPKGSFSTLEIQRTEQGDSAMYLCASSRSGVALSTDTQYFGPGTRLTVL.

V and J are TRBV27 and TRBJ1-1; possible D gene TRBD1, 5 bases. The CDR3 is made up of 16 amino acids. V dropped 2 bases and J dropped 2 bases, with 15 bases sitting between them. Germline values: CDR1 MNHEY, CDR2 SMNVEV (reference sequence). CDR3 nucleotide sequence: TGTGCCAGCAGTTTAAGGTCGGGCGACAGAAACACTGAAGCTTTCTTT. Amino acids: CASSLRSGDRNTEAFF.

This clonotype was counted between two and nine times. This chain links TRBV20-1 with TRBJ2-7; no clear D gene. The CDR3 has 13 amino acids. CDR1 is DFQATT, CDR2 SNEGSKA, per germline (reference sequence). V was trimmed by 1 base and J by 4 bases, leaving 11 bases between them. Written as DNA, the CDR3 is TGCAGTGCTAGAGCGTTTAGAAGATACGAGCAGTACTTC. It is translated as CSARAFRRYEQYF.

The chain links TRBV27 to TRBJ2-1; 12 positions agree with TRBD2. Germline CDR1 is MNHEY and CDR2 is SMNVEV (reference sequence). V gave up 3 bases and J gave up 12 bases; unmatched junction bases: 9. The CDR3 loop spans 15 amino acids. The CDR3 protein is CASSLTSGGPYGQFF. The CDR3 nucleotides read TGTGCCAGCAGTTTGACTAGCGGGGGACCTTACGGGCAGTTCTTC.

This clonotype was observed a few times. The chain is built from TRBV12-3 or TRBV12-4 and TRBJ1-1; perhaps TRBD1 as D (5 bases). This CDR3 is 14 amino acids long. V lost 6 bases and J lost 5, with 16 bases in between. The CDR3 bases are TGTGCCAGCAGGTCTAGGGACCCGGGGACTGAAGCTTTCTTT. This encodes CASRSRDPGTEAFF.

This chain connects TRBV3-1 to TRBJ2-3; 9 bases map to TRBD1. Trimming took 0 bases from V and 7 from J; bases not matched to a gene: 8. The CDR3 contains 16 residues. The germline CDR1 and CDR2 sequences are LGHDT and YNNKEL (reference sequence). The CDR3 spells CASSQDLGQGRNTQYF. The CDR3 coding sequence is TGTGCCAGCAGCCAAGATTTGGGACAGGGCCGAAATACGCAGTATTTT.

Ten or more counts support this clonotype. The genes are TRBV27 and TRBJ2-7; TRBD1 matches at 9 bases. The V and J ends lost 5 bases and 7 bases, in that order; junction bases with no gene match: 12. The germline CDR1 and CDR2 sequences are MNHEY and SMNVEV (reference sequence). The CDR3 extends over 15 amino acids. CDR3 protein: CASSPLGTGYWEQYF. The CDR3 DNA sequence: TGTGCCAGCAGTCCCCTAGGGACAGGGTACTGGGAGCAGTACTTC.

V usage is TRBV12-3 or TRBV12-4 and J usage is TRBJ2-1; the match to TRBD2 covers 8 bases. This CDR3 is 18 amino acids long. With V trimmed by 11 bases and J by 1 base, 19 bases remained unmatched. CDR3 nucleotide sequence: TGTGCCTTCAGTTTAGGTTTTGAACTAGCGGTTTCCTACAATGAGCAGTTCTTC. Residues: CAFSLGFELAVSYNEQFF.

This sequence joins TRBV20-1 and TRBJ2-2; TRBD2 agrees at 7 bases. The CDR3 has 13 residues. V lost 4 bases and J lost 5; bases outside the gene matches: 4. The germline CDR1 and CDR2 sequences are DFQATT and SNEGSKA (reference sequence). CDR3 sequence: CSANRGGTGELFF. CDR3 in DNA: TGCAGTGCTAACCGCGGGGGAACCGGGGAGCTGTTTTTT.

In its sample, this clonotype was seen a few times. The chain joins TRBV5-5 to TRBJ2-7; 13 nucleotides line up with TRBD2. The CDR3 is 15 amino acids. J gave up 7 bases and V 4 bases, and 8 bases lay outside the gene matches. The germline CDR1 and CDR2 sequences are SGHKS and YYEKEE (reference sequence). CDR3 region: CASSRTSGSFREQYF. CDR3 coding DNA: TGTGCCAGCAGCAGGACTAGCGGGAGTTTTAGGGAGCAGTACTTC.

This clonotype came up a few times. The rearrangement joins TRBV29-1 to TRBJ2-3; D could derive from TRBD1 or TRBD2 (5 bases each). The length of the CDR3 is 14 residues. Germline CDR1 and CDR2: SQVTM and ANQGSEA. V lost 7 bases and J lost 4, with 18 bases in between. The CDR3 coding sequence is TGCAGCGCTGGCCCTGGGACGGCCGCAGATACGCAGTATTTT. Its translation: CSAGPGTAADTQYF.

This clonotype was observed many times. The rearrangement uses TRBV2 and TRBJ2-2, with 15 bases fitting TRBD2. This CDR3 has 16 amino acids. Per germline, CDR1 SNHLY and CDR2 FYNNEI. The CDR3 region has the DNA TGTGCAAGCCGGACTAGCGGGAGGGGGAACACCGGGGAGCTGTTTTTT. Translation gives CASRTSGRGNTGELFF.

This clonotype was seen repeatedly, ten times or more. This rearrangement joins TRBV6-2 or TRBV6-3 to TRBJ2-2; 7 bases line up with TRBD2. Trimming at V came to 6 bases and at J to 11 bases, leaving 6 bases not matched to a gene. The CDR3 has 12 residues. Germline V gene sequence: CDR1 MNHEY, CDR2 SVGEGT. CDR3 coding DNA: TGTGCCAGCAGCCAGACTAGCAGTGAGCTGTTTTTT. The encoded protein is CASSQTSSELFF.

This rearrangement joins TRBV11-2 to TRBJ2-4; D may match TRBD1 or TRBD2 (6 bases each). Germline lookup yields CDR1 SGHAT and CDR2 FQNNGV. The CDR3 is 14 amino acids. V gave up 1 base and J gave up 4 bases, with 8 bases separating them. CDR3 nucleotide sequence: TGTGCCAGCAGCTTAGGAGGGGGGAAAAACATTCAGTACTTC. Its translation is CASSLGGGKNIQYF.

The chain recombines TRBV20-1 with TRBJ2-3; 11 positions agree with TRBD2. Germline CDR1 DFQATT, CDR2 SNEGSKA (reference sequence). Germline trimming cut 2 bases from V and 0 bases from J; bases unmatched to any gene: 4. There are 16 residues in the CDR3. CDR3 in amino acids: CSARPRLAGSTDTQYF. The CDR3 nucleotides are TGCAGTGCTAGACCCCGACTAGCGGGAAGCACAGATACGCAGTATTTT.

The CDR3 coding sequence is TGTGCCAGCACCGAGGGATCAGGAGATGATCCGAGATCCTACAATGAGCAGTTCTTC. This codes for CASTEGSGDDPRSYNEQFF. The rearrangement links TRBV25-1 to TRBJ2-1; possibly TRBD2 for D (5 bases). Germline values: CDR1 MGHDK, CDR2 SYGVNS. CDR3 length equals 19 residues. V was clipped by 7 bases and J by 1 base, with 26 bases between them.

A few counts support this clonotype. V is TRBV24-1 and J is TRBJ1-2, with D maybe TRBD1 (5 bases). The germline gives CDR1 KGHDR, CDR2 SFDVKD. The V end was cut by 5 bases, the J end by 6 bases, with 9 bases between. The CDR3 totals 12 residues. For the CDR3, the DNA is TGTGCCACCAGTGGTTCCAGGGATGGCTACACCTTC. Encoded protein: CATSGSRDGYTF.

In this sample, this clonotype turned up once. The chain is built from TRBV5-1 and TRBJ2-1; the match to TRBD2 covers 7 bases. CDR1 and CDR2 (germline): SGHRS, YFSETQ. Losses at the gene ends were 9 bases for V and 5 bases for J; bases not matched to a gene: 8. The CDR3 consists of 13 residues. For the CDR3, the DNA is TGCGCCACCACCGGGGGGAACAACAATGAGCAGTTCTTC. Translating it yields CATTGGNNNEQFF.

This clonotype was recorded many times. The rearrangement joins TRBV7-6 to TRBJ2-7; tentatively, D is TRBD2 (7 bases). CDR3 length: 15 amino acids. Trimming removed 1 base at V and 0 bases at J, with 10 bases between. Germline V gene lookup returns CDR1 SGHVS and CDR2 FNYEAQ. DNA of the CDR3: TGTGCCAGCAGCTTAGGGGCGGGGGCCTCCTACGAGCAGTACTTC. Protein sequence: CASSLGAGASYEQYF.

The chain employs TRBV7-2 and TRBJ2-5; weak D call: TRBD2 (6 bases). Germline-derived CDR1 and CDR2 are SGHTA and FQGNSA. The V end was cut by 5 bases, the J end by 1 base, with 17 bases between. There are 16 residues in the CDR3. The chain's CDR3 is CASSSGTAGRQETQYF. CDR3 nucleotide sequence: TGTGCCAGCAGCAGTGGGACGGCGGGGCGCCAAGAGACCCAGTACTTC.

This clonotype was observed at least ten times. V is TRBV24-1 and J is TRBJ2-2; possible D gene TRBD2, 5 bases. Germline V gene data show CDR1 as KGHDR and CDR2 as SFDVKD. Trimming removed 5 bases from V and 4 bases from J, with 7 bases in between. The CDR3 runs 13 residues. CDR3 in amino acids: CATSGGVTGELFF. The CDR3 nucleotides are TGTGCCACCAGTGGGGGAGTCACCGGGGAGCTGTTTTTT.

This clonotype was seen only a few times. J is TRBJ2-5 and V is TRBV15, with 9 nucleotides matching TRBD1. J was trimmed by 2 bases and V by 4 bases; bases with no gene match: 5. This CDR3 has 15 amino acids. Looked up from germline, CDR1 is LNHNV and CDR2 is YYDKDF (reference sequence). The CDR3 region has the DNA TGTGCCACCAGCACCCGACAGGGGGTACAAGAGACCCAGTACTTC. Translated, it gives CATSTRQGVQETQYF.

This clonotype was counted many times. CDR3 in amino acids: CASSGLAENTGELFF. The CDR3, as DNA: TGTGCCAGCAGTGGACTAGCGGAAAACACCGGGGAGCTGTTTTTT. The chain has TRBV12-3 or TRBV12-4 and TRBJ2-2; 10 bases are a match to TRBD2. The CDR3 has 15 amino acids. The V segment lost 5 bases and the J segment 2 bases; nucleotides outside the gene matches: 2.

The chain recombines TRBV4-1 with TRBJ2-1; the match to TRBD2 covers 7 bases. The CDR3 runs 16 residues. The trim removed 5 bases at V and 3 bases at J, leaving 10 bases unmatched. Germline CDR1 reads MGHRA; CDR2 reads YSYEKL. The CDR3 sequence: CASSYLGRGSYNEQFF. As DNA, the CDR3 is TGCGCCAGCAGCTACCTAGGGCGGGGGAGCTACAATGAGCAGTTCTTC.

Ten or more counts support this clonotype. This chain links TRBV5-1 with TRBJ1-2, with TRBD1 identical over 7 bases. The CDR3 has 13 residues. Germline V gene lookup returns CDR1 SGHRS and CDR2 YFSETQ. Unmatched junction bases numbered 3, after V lost 4 bases and J lost 3 bases. CDR3 DNA sequence: TGCGCCAGCAGCCCTCAGGGGGACTATGGCTACACCTTC. Protein: CASSPQGDYGYTF. Based on the CDR3 plus reference TRBV5-1 and TRBJ1-2, the full variable domain is KAGVTQTPRYLIKTRGQQVTLSCSPISGHRSVSWYQQTPGQGLQFLFEYFSETQRNKGNFPGRFSGRQFSNSRSEMNVSTLELGDSALYLCASSPQGDYGYTFGSGTRLTVV.

V is TRBV2 and J is TRBJ1-5; TRBD1 agrees at 10 bases. This CDR3 comprises 14 residues. The germline V gene has CDR1 SNHLY and CDR2 FYNNEI. Unmatched junction bases numbered 7, after V lost 8 bases and J lost 6 bases. CDR3 coding DNA: TGTGCCAGCGGGGGACAGGGGATCATTCAGCCCCAGCATTTT. Translating gives CASGGQGIIQPQHF.